The present entry profiles one TCR beta chain with its context. Study processing details: From reference gene primer amplification, estimates of nucleated cell counts were derived. The protocol was immunoSEQ multiplex PCR, while the TCRdb copy is restricted to in-frame clones and leaves out a portion. Clone size and the V and J calls come from that table; the DNA yielded D and trimming. This sample has more than 300,000 clones, with 85% to 95% found just once. Participants classified as exposed had met a COVID-19 case within 2 weeks before study entry. This specimen belongs to a study of blood T cell repertoires in COVID-19. Study summary: From T cells, B-cell-depleted T cells, or PBMCs came the material, which was cDNA or gDNA.

The V gene's germline CDR1 is KGHSH and CDR2 LQKENI. CDR3 length equals 13 residues. V lost 2 bases and J 1 base, leaving 5 bases between the germline ends. The V and J genes are TRBV18 and TRBJ1-1, with D hard to call. The sample comprised PBMCs or T cells enriched from blood (not recorded which). This TCR was sampled from a woman between 25 and 40 years old who had been exposed to COVID-19. The CDR3 loop is CASSPAGNTEAFF. In nucleotides, the CDR3 is TGTGCCAGCTCACCAGCCGGGAACACTGAAGCTTTCTTT.